These 32 T cell receptor beta chains were sequenced from one sample in a study of response to subunit inactivated influenza vaccine. A single record per CDR3 protein comes from TCRdb applying MiXCR to the RT-PCR reads. The sample holds about 780,000 distinct CDR3 sequences, around a sixth seen once. Sequences were derived from PBMCs from blood, sampled roughly 5 days after vaccination. These receptors originate from a man aged 50-59 years who received an inactivated influenza vaccine.

The DNA for the CDR3 is TGTGCCAGCAGTCTGGACAGGAGGGACACTGAAGCTTTCTTT. Its translation is CASSLDRRDTEAFF. The chain joins TRBV6-1 to TRBJ1-1, with 7 bases aligning to TRBD1. J was trimmed by 3 bases and V by 5 bases; bases with no gene match: 6. Germline CDR1 is MNHNS and CDR2 is SASEGT. The CDR3 is 14 residues long.

This chain uses TRBV12-3 or TRBV12-4 with TRBJ1-4, with 8 bases lining up with TRBD1. The CDR3 is 14 amino acids. Trimming removed 3 bases from V and 11 bases from J; junction bases left unmatched: 8. The DNA of the CDR3 is TGTGCCAGCAGTTTCGCAGGGGGCTCCGGGAAACTGTTTTTT. It codes for CASSFAGGSGKLFF.

V gene TRBV6-2 or TRBV6-3 combines with J gene TRBJ2-1; the D gene is possibly TRBD1 (5 bases). CDR1 is MNHEY, CDR2 SVGEGT, per germline. The CDR3 has 16 amino acids. Trimming removed 7 bases at V and 2 bases at J, with 18 bases between. CDR3 DNA: TGTGCCAGCAACCCACTTTTGACAGTTACCTACAATGAGCAGTTCTTC. Protein sequence: CASNPLLTVTYNEQFF.

This clonotype was detected a few times. The chain carries TRBV29-1 and TRBJ2-3; 15 nucleotides align to TRBD2. After removal of 6 bases from V and 3 bases from J, the junction contained 7 bases not matched to a gene. Germline-derived CDR1 and CDR2 are SQVTM and ANQGSEA. CDR3 length: 16 residues. The CDR3 spells CSVLGLAGGWTDTQYF. CDR3 bases: TGCAGCGTGCTGGGACTAGCGGGAGGATGGACAGATACGCAGTATTTT.

The chain combines TRBV12-3 or TRBV12-4 with TRBJ2-3, with a tentative D call TRBD1 (6 bases). Trimming removed 5 bases from V and 1 base from J, with 10 bases in between. The CDR3 has 14 amino acids. DNA of the CDR3: TGTGCCAGCAGTATTACAGGGCGCACAGATACGCAGTATTTT. Translation: CASSITGRTDTQYF.

This chain links TRBV28 with TRBJ1-1; 7 nucleotides match TRBD1. Germline loops: CDR1 MDHEN, CDR2 SYDVKM. Trimming at V came to 6 bases and at J to 7 bases, leaving 5 bases not matched to a gene. CDR3 size: 12 residues. CDR3 sequence: CASRPRGIEAFF. CDR3 in DNA: TGTGCCAGCAGACCCAGGGGGATTGAAGCTTTCTTT. Full variable domain (missing parts from reference TRBV28 and TRBJ1-1): DVKVTQSSRYLVKRTGEKVFLECVQDMDHENMFWYRQDPGLGLRLIYFSYDVKMKEKGDIPEGYSVSREKKERFSLILESASTNQTSMYLCASRPRGIEAFFGQGTRLTVV.

This clonotype occurred once. The chain carries TRBV11-2 and TRBJ2-1; D unresolved. CDR1 is SGHAT, CDR2 FQNNGV, per germline. The CDR3 runs to 15 residues. V was pared by 5 bases and J by 2 bases, with 13 bases between. The CDR3 coding sequence is TGTGCCAGCAGCGCGGTGTCAGACCCCTACAATGAGCAGTTCTTC. This codes for CASSAVSDPYNEQFF.

This clonotype was picked up a small number of times. The gene calls are TRBV12-3 or TRBV12-4 and TRBJ1-5; TRBD1 might be the D (5 bases). V was clipped by 7 bases and J by 3 bases, with 13 bases between them. CDR3 length equals 14 residues. The CDR3 region is CASTFGAVNQPQHF. In DNA, the CDR3 is TGTGCCAGCACCTTTGGGGCGGTCAATCAGCCCCAGCATTTT.

This clonotype was observed at least ten times. The genes are TRBV5-1 and TRBJ1-5; no reliable D call. Trimming removed 5 bases from V and 3 bases from J, with 12 bases in between. CDR1 and CDR2 from the germline V gene are SGHRS and YFSETQ. CDR3 length: 14 amino acids. CDR3 amino acids: CASSLDGANQPQHF. As DNA, the CDR3 is TGCGCCAGCAGTTTAGACGGTGCCAATCAGCCCCAGCATTTT.

This clonotype was counted a few times. This sequence joins TRBV10-3 and TRBJ2-3; D may correspond to TRBD1 or TRBD2 (6 bases each). The CDR3 covers 20 residues. Germline V CDR1 and CDR2: ENHRY, SYGVKD. V lost 4 bases and J lost 2, with 28 bases in between. The CDR3 protein is CAISVRGVTDRFPLTDTQYF. CDR3 in DNA: TGTGCCATCAGTGTAAGGGGGGTTACAGATCGGTTCCCCCTCACAGATACGCAGTATTTT.

V and J are TRBV4-1 and TRBJ1-2, with no clear D. This CDR3 contains 15 residues. V was pared by 2 bases and J by 0 bases, with 10 bases between. CDR1 and CDR2 (germline): MGHRA, YSYEKL. CDR3 in amino acids: CASSQLTGANYGYTF. For the CDR3, the DNA is TGCGCCAGCAGCCAATTGACGGGAGCTAACTATGGCTACACCTTC.

This clonotype was observed a few times. One end of the junction is discordant with germline, which a read error may explain. This chain uses TRBV7-9 with TRBJ2-5; tentatively, D is TRBD1 (5 bases). This CDR3 region has 14 residues. From germline, CDR1 is SEHNR and CDR2 FQNEAQ (reference sequence). CDR3 region: CASSPPPPSRDVSF. As DNA, the CDR3 is TGTGCCAGCAGCCCTCCACCACCCAGCAGGGATGTTTCCTTC.

A few counts support this clonotype. V usage is TRBV12-3 or TRBV12-4 and J usage is TRBJ2-4, with 7 nucleotides matching TRBD1. Trimming at V came to 6 bases and at J to 3 bases, leaving 5 bases not matched to a gene. CDR3 length equals 14 residues. CDR3 amino acids: CASSRTGRKNIQYF. The CDR3 bases are TGTGCCAGCAGCCGGACAGGCCGCAAAAACATTCAGTACTTC.

The V call is TRBV6-1, the J call TRBJ2-5; 7 nucleotides line up with TRBD1. Germline V gene sequence: CDR1 MNHNS, CDR2 SASEGT. After removal of 6 bases from V and 5 bases from J, the junction contained 9 bases not matched to a gene. The CDR3 sequence is 14 residues long. CDR3 in amino acids: CASSRTGDGETQYF. The CDR3 DNA follows: TGTGCCAGCAGCCGTACAGGGGATGGGGAGACCCAGTACTTC.

This clonotype was observed a handful of times. This chain links TRBV5-1 with TRBJ2-3, with D tentatively TRBD2 (5 bases). Germline V gene sequence: CDR1 SGHRS, CDR2 YFSETQ. The CDR3 extends over 14 amino acids. Trimming took off 2 bases at V and 6 bases at J, with 13 bases between the two ends. The CDR3 bases are TGCGCCAGCAGCTTTGGACTGCCTATGGATACGCAGTATTTT. This translates into CASSFGLPMDTQYF. Complete variable domain (other parts from reference TRBV5-1 and TRBJ2-3): KAGVTQTPRYLIKTRGQQVTLSCSPISGHRSVSWYQQTPGQGLQFLFEYFSETQRNKGNFPGRFSGRQFSNSRSEMNVSTLELGDSALYLCASSFGLPMDTQYFGPGTRLTVL.

This clonotype occurred a few times. The gene calls are TRBV20-1 and TRBJ1-5, with D perhaps matching TRBD1 (6 bases). The CDR3 spans 14 residues. The V gene lost 6 bases and the J gene lost 6 bases, with 18 bases spanning the gap. The germline V gene encodes CDR1 DFQATT and CDR2 SNEGSKA (reference sequence). The DNA for the CDR3 is TGCAGTGCGTACGACAGGAGTTCGGGTCAGCCCCAGCATTTT. Its protein product is CSAYDRSSGQPQHF.

The V and J genes are TRBV19 and TRBJ1-6; D not resolved. Germline-derived CDR1 and CDR2 are LNHDA and SQIVND (reference sequence). Trimming took 7 bases from V and 5 from J, leaving 9 bases between them. This CDR3 has 13 residues. The CDR3 nucleotides read TGTGCCAGTAAACAGAGAGATAATTCACCCCTCCACTTT. As protein: CASKQRDNSPLHF.

This clonotype has just a few counts. The chain's CDR3 is CASSYSLAGDRIAPNEQFF. The CDR3 coding sequence is TGTGCCAGCAGTTACTCACTAGCGGGAGATCGAATTGCACCCAATGAGCAGTTCTTC. The V and J genes are TRBV6-2 or TRBV6-3 and TRBJ2-1, with 11 positions matching TRBD2. There are 19 residues in the CDR3. Trimming cost V 0 bases and J 6 bases; bases outside gene matches: 13. The germline V gene has CDR1 MNHEY and CDR2 SVGEGT.

The chain employs TRBV28 and TRBJ2-6, with D uncertain. The CDR3 contains 16 residues. Germline CDR1 and CDR2: MDHEN and SYDVKM. V gave up 2 bases and J gave up 0 bases, with 8 bases separating them. CDR3 protein: CASSLVSRSGANVLTF. In DNA, the CDR3 is TGTGCCAGCAGTTTAGTCTCACGCTCTGGGGCCAACGTCCTGACTTTC.

This chain connects TRBV20-1 to TRBJ2-3; TRBD2 matches at 10 bases. From germline, CDR1 is DFQATT and CDR2 SNEGSKA (reference sequence). The CDR3 sequence is 14 residues long. The V and J ends lost 6 bases and 2 bases, in that order; junction bases with no gene match: 5. CDR3 sequence: CSAITSGITDTQYF. The CDR3 bases are TGCAGTGCAATTACTAGCGGGATCACAGATACGCAGTATTTT.

This clonotype was seen at least ten times. The rearrangement joins TRBV20-1 to TRBJ1-5; D uncertain. The germline V gene encodes CDR1 DFQATT and CDR2 SNEGSKA (reference sequence). The CDR3 consists of 13 residues. Trimming shortened V by 3 bases and J by 1 base, and 7 bases separated the two germline ends. In DNA form, the CDR3 reads TGCAGTGCTAGGCTCACGAGCAATCAGCCCCAGCATTTT. Protein sequence: CSARLTSNQPQHF.

This clonotype occurred a few times. The chain carries TRBV18 and TRBJ2-7, with TRBD2 as a possible D gene (5 bases). Germline assignment: CDR1 KGHSH and CDR2 LQKENI. CDR3 length: 13 residues. V dropped 4 bases and J dropped 2 bases, with 9 bases sitting between them. As DNA, the CDR3 is TGTGCCAGCTCACAAGCGACTACCTACGAGCAGTACTTC. Translating gives CASSQATTYEQYF.

The chain employs TRBV7-2 and TRBJ1-5; 12 bases fit TRBD1. Germline loops: CDR1 SGHTA, CDR2 FQGNSA. The V gene end was trimmed by 6 bases and the J gene end by 6 bases; junction bases not matched to a gene: 6. This CDR3 has 15 residues. The chain's CDR3 is CASSTGTGGFQPQHF. The CDR3 DNA reads as TGTGCCAGCAGTACCGGGACAGGGGGCTTTCAGCCCCAGCATTTT.

This clonotype was detected only a few times. V gene TRBV15 combines with J gene TRBJ2-7; 12 positions match TRBD2. The junction had 7 bases not matched to a gene; V was cut back by 0 bases and J by 4 bases. There are 17 residues in the CDR3. The V gene's germline CDR1 is LNHNV and CDR2 YYDKDF (reference sequence). The CDR3 DNA is TGTGCCACCAGCAGAGAGCCTAGCGGGGGGGGCTCTTACGAGCAGTACTTC. Translation gives CATSREPSGGGSYEQYF. Variable domain in full (rest from reference TRBV15 and TRBJ2-7): DAMVIQNPRYQVTQFGKPVTLSCSQTLNHNVMYWYQQKSSQAPKLLFHYYDKDFNNEADTPDNFQSRRPNTSFCFLDIRSPGLGDTAMYLCATSREPSGGGSYEQYFGPGTRLTVT.

This clonotype was counted only a few times. This chain joins TRBV20-1 and TRBJ2-7; TRBD2 matches at 7 bases. This CDR3 has 14 residues. The V gene's germline CDR1 is DFQATT and CDR2 SNEGSKA (reference sequence). J lost 2 bases, V lost 3 bases, and 7 bases had no gene match. CDR3: CSASWLAATYEQYF. The CDR3 nucleotides are TGCAGTGCTAGTTGGCTAGCGGCAACCTACGAGCAGTACTTC.

This sequence joins TRBV9 and TRBJ2-7, with TRBD2 matching 9 bases. CDR3 size: 16 residues. Losses at the gene ends were 0 bases for V and 5 bases for J; bases not matched to a gene: 9. The germline V gene encodes CDR1 SGDLS and CDR2 YYNGEE. The CDR3 DNA reads TGTGCCAGCAGCGTAGCTTTGCGGGAGGGCCAGGACGAGCAGTACTTC. It translates to CASSVALREGQDEQYF.

The CDR3 protein is CASLAQRGGITGELFF. The CDR3, as DNA: TGTGCCAGCCTGGCCCAGCGGGGGGGCATCACCGGGGAGCTGTTTTTT. The chain employs TRBV12-3 or TRBV12-4 and TRBJ2-2; TRBD2 aligns across 10 bases. This CDR3 comprises 16 residues. The V segment lost 8 bases and the J segment 4 bases; nucleotides outside the gene matches: 10.

This clonotype has ten or more counts. The V and J genes are TRBV4-3 and TRBJ2-1; D unclear. Germline lookup yields CDR1 LGHNA and CDR2 YSLEER. The CDR3 covers 15 residues. With 0 bases removed from V and 6 bases from J, the gap between germline ends came to 12 bases. CDR3 sequence (DNA): TGCGCCAGCAGCCAAGAAGGCCGGGTAGCCAATGAGCAGTTCTTC. It translates to CASSQEGRVANEQFF.

The chain has TRBV12-3 or TRBV12-4 and TRBJ2-1; D uncertain. This CDR3 contains 15 residues. The V end lost 2 bases, the J end lost 12 bases, and 20 bases lay between the germline ends. CDR3 coding DNA: TGTGCCAGCAGTTTACCTTACTCGTCCAAGAACGGGCAGTTCTTC. Amino acid sequence: CASSLPYSSKNGQFF.

This clonotype was seen more than once but under ten times. This chain joins TRBV6-1 and TRBJ2-1, with 11 bases identical to TRBD2. This CDR3 is 16 amino acids long. Germline CDR1 and CDR2: MNHNS and SASEGT. The junction had 9 bases not matched to a gene; V was cut back by 5 bases and J by 6 bases. The CDR3 sequence is CASSLTLAGGTNEQFF. The CDR3 DNA sequence: TGTGCCAGCAGTCTAACGTTAGCGGGAGGGACCAATGAGCAGTTCTTC.

This clonotype was seen more than once but under ten times. V and J are TRBV6-2 or TRBV6-3 and TRBJ2-4; possible D gene TRBD1, 7 bases. The CDR3 covers 14 residues. Germline V CDR1 and CDR2: MNHEY, SVGEGT. With 5 bases removed from V and 14 bases from J, the gap between germline ends came to 22 bases. The CDR3 is CASSPTGDSRLKYF. The CDR3 coding sequence is TGTGCCAGCAGTCCCACAGGGGACTCGAGGTTGAAGTACTTC.

This clonotype has ten or more counts. This chain links TRBV20-1 with TRBJ2-1; D gene unclear. Germline-derived CDR1 and CDR2 are DFQATT and SNEGSKA (reference sequence). This CDR3 is built from 14 residues. V lost 2 bases, J lost 1 base, and 9 bases lay in between. The CDR3 loop is CSARLGISYNEQFF. CDR3 in DNA: TGCAGTGCTAGATTGGGGATTTCCTACAATGAGCAGTTCTTC.